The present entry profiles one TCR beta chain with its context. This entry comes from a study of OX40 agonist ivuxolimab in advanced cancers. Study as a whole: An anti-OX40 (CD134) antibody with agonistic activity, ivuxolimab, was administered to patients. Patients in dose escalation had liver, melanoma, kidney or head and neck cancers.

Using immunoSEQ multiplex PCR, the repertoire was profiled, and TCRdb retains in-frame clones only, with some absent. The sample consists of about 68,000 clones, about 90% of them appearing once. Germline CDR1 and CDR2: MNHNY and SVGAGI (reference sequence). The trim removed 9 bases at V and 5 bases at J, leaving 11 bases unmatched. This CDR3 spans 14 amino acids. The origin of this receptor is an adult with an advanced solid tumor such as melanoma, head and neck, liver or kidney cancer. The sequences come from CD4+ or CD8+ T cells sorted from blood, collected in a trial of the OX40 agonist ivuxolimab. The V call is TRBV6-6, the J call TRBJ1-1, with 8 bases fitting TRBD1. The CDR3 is CARISGGRGTEAFF. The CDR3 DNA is TGTGCCAGGATATCAGGGGGCAGGGGAACTGAAGCTTTCTTT.